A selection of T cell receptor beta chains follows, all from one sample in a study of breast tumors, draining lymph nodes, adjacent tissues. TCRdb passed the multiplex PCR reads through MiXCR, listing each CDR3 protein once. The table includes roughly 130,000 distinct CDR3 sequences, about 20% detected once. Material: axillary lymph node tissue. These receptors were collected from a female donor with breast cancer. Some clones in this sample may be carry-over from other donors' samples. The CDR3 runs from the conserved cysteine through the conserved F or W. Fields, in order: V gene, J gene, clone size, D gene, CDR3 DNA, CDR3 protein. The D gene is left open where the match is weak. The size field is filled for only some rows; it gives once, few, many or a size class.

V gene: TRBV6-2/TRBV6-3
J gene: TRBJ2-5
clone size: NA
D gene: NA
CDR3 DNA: TGTGCCAGCAGTCGGGACAACAAGAAAGGCCAAGAGACCCAGTACTTC
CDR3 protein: CASSRDNKKGQETQYF

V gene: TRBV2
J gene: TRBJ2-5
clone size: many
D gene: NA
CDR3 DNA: TGTGCCAGCCTCTTACAAGAGACCCAGTACTTC
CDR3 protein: CASLLQETQYF

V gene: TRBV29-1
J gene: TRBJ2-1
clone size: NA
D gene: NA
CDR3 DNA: TGCAGCGTTGACTTCCGCGCAGGTGGGGAAGGTGAGCAGTTCTTT
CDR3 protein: CSVDFRAGGEGEQFF

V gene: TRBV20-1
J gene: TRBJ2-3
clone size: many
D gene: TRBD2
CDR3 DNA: TGCAGTGCTAGCGGACTAGCGGGGGGGCCGGGGACAGATACGCAGTATTTT
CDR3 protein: CSASGLAGGPGTDTQYF

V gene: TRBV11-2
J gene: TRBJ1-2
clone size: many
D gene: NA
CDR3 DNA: TGTGCCAGCAGCCCACCGGGGGGTGGCTATGGCTACACCTTC
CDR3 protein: CASSPPGGGYGYTF

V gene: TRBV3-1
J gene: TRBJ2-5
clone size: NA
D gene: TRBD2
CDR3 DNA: TGTGCCAGCAGCCGAAAGGGACTAGCGGGGGTAGAGACCCAGTACTTC
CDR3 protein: CASSRKGLAGVETQYF

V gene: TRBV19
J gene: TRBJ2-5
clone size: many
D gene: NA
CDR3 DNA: TGTGCCAGTAGTATAGGTGGGGGGAGCCAAGAGACCCAGTACTTC
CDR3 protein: CASSIGGGSQETQYF

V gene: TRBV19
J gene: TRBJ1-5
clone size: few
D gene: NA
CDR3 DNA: TGTGCCAGTACCAGATCGGGAGCCCGAGGGGGCAATCAGCCCCAGCATTTT
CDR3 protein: CASTRSGARGGNQPQHF

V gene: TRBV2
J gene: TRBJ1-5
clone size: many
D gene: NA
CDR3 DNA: TGTGCCAGCAGCGTGGTAGGGAGCAATCAGCCCCAGCATTTT
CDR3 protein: CASSVVGSNQPQHF

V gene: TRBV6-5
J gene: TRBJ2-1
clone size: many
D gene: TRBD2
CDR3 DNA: TGTGCCAGCAGCGATAGCGGGGGCTACCACAATGAGCAGTTCTTC
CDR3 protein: CASSDSGGYHNEQFF

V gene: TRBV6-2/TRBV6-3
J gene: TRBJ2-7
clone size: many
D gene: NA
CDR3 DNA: TGTGCCAGCAGTTACATAAGCGAGCTAGACGAGCAGTACTTC
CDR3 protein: CASSYISELDEQYF

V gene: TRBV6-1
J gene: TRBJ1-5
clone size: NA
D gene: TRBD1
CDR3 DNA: TGTGCCAGCAGTGGCCGGGACAGGGTGCGTCAGCCCCAGCATTTT
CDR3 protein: CASSGRDRVRQPQHF

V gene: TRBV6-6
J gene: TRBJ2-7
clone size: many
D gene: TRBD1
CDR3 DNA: TGTGCCAGTTTCGAGGACAGGACCGCCTACGAGCAGTACTTC
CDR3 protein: CASFEDRTAYEQYF

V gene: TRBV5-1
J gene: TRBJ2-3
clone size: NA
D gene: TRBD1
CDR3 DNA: TGCGCCAGCAGCTTGGAAGGGACAGATACGCTGTATTTT
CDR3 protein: CASSLEGTDTLYF

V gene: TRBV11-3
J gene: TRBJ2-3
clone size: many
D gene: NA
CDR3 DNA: TGTGCCAGCAGCTCGGGCGGGTGGGATACGCAGTATTTT
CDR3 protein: CASSSGGWDTQYF

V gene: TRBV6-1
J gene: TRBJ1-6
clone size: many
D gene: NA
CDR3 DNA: TGTGCCAGCACGGGACAACCCTGGGGAGATTCACCCCTCCACTTT
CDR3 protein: CASTGQPWGDSPLHF

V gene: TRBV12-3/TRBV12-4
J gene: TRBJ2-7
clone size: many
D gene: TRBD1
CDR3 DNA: TGTGCCAGCAGTCCGACCGGTCGCGGGACAGGGTGGTACGAGCAGTACTTC
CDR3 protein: CASSPTGRGTGWYEQYF

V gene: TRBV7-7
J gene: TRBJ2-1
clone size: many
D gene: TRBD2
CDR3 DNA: TGTGCTAGCAGCTTTGGTCTAGCGGGAGTCAATGAGCAGTTCTTC
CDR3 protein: CASSFGLAGVNEQFF

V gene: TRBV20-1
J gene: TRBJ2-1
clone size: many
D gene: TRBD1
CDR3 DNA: TGCAGTGCACCACGGACAGGGTCCACCTACAATGAGCAGTTCTTC
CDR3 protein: CSAPRTGSTYNEQFF

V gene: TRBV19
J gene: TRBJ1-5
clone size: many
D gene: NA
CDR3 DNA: TGTGCCAGTAGTCCCCCTGACTACAGCAATCAGCCCCAGCATTTT
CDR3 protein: CASSPPDYSNQPQHF

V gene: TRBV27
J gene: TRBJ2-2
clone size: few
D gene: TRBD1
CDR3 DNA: TGTGCCAGCAGTACAGGGGGCTTCGGGGAGCTGTTTTTT
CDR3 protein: CASSTGGFGELFF

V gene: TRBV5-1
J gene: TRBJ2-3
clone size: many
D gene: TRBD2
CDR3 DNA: TGCGCCAGCAGCTTGTCGGCGGGGACTAGCGGGGGGGAAACGCAGTATTTT
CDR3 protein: CASSLSAGTSGGETQYF

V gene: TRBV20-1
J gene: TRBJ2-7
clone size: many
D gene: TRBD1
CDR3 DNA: TGCAGTGCTAGTCACAGGGGAAACGAGCAGTACTTC
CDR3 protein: CSASHRGNEQYF

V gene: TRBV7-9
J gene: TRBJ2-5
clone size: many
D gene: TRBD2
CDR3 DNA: TGTGCCAGCGGAGCGGGGGGGCTCGAGACCCAGTACTTC
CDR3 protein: CASGAGGLETQYF

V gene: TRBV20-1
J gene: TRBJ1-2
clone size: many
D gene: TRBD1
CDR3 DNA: TGCAGTGCTAGAGACCGGGACAGGGGATACTACACCTTC
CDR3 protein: CSARDRDRGYYTF

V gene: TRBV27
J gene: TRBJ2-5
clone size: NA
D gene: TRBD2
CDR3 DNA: TGTGCCAGCTCCTGGGTAGCGGGAGACGAGACCCAGTACTTC
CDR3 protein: CASSWVAGDETQYF

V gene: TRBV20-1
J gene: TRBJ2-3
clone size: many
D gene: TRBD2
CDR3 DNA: TGCATCTCAAGCGCCGGGGGGGATACGCAGTATTTT
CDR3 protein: CISSAGGDTQYF

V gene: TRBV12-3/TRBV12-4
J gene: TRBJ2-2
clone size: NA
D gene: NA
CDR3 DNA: TGTGCCAGCATGCGGGAAAGCGGAGTACACCGGGGAGCTGTTTTT
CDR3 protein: CASMRESGVHRGAVF

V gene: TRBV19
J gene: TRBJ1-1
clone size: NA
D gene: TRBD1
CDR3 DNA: TGTGCCAGTAGTATAAGACAGGGAGGCACTGAAGCTTTCTTT
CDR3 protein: CASSIRQGGTEAFF

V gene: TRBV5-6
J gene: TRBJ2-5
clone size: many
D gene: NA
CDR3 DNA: TGTGCCAGCAGCTTGTTGGCAGATTCAGAGACCCAGTACTTC
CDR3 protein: CASSLLADSETQYF

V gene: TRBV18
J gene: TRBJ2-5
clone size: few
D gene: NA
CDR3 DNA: TGTGCCAGCTCACCAGGACAGCCGAGGGAGACCCAGTACTTC
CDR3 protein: CASSPGQPRETQYF

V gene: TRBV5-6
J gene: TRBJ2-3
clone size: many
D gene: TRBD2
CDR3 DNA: TGTGCCAGCAACGAGCGGGGTGGCGTAGATACGCAGTATTTT
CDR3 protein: CASNERGGVDTQYF

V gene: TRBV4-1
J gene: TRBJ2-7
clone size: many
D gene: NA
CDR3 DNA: TGCGCCAGCAGCCAAGTTACGGACTCCTACGAGCAGTACTTC
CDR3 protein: CASSQVTDSYEQYF

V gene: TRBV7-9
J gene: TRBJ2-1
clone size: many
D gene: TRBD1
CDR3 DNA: TGTGCCAGCAGCGCCGGACAGGGAACAAACTCCTACAATGAGCAGTTCTTC
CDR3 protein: CASSAGQGTNSYNEQFF

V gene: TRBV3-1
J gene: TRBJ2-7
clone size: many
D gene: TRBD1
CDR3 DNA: TGTGCCAGCGAAGAACAGGGGGCTTACGAGCAGTACTTC
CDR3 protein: CASEEQGAYEQYF

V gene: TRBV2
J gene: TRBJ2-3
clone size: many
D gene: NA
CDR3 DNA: TGTGCCAGTAAATTAAACACAGATACGCAGTATTTT
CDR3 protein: CASKLNTDTQYF

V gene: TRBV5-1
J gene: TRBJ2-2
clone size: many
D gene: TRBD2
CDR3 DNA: TGCGCCAGCAGGAGCGGGGGGACCGCGAACACCGGGGAGCTGTTTTTT
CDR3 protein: CASRSGGTANTGELFF

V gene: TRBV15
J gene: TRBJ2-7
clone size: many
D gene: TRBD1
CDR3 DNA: TGTGCCACCAGCAGGCAGGGGGCAGCCTACGAGCAGTACTTC
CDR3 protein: CATSRQGAAYEQYF

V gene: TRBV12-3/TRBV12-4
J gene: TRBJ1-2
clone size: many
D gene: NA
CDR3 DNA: TGTGCCAGCAGTTTAGAAGGGGTAGACACCTTC
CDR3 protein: CASSLEGVDTF

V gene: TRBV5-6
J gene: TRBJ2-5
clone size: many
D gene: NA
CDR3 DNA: TGTGCCAGCAGCTTGGGACCCAATGCGCGGGGTCGCGGAGGGACCCAGTACTTC
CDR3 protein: CASSLGPNARGRGGTQYF

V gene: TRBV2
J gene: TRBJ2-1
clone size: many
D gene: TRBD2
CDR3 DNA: TGTGCCAGCAGTGAAAGGTTAGCGGGGGAAAATGAGCAGTTCTTC
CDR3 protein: CASSERLAGENEQFF

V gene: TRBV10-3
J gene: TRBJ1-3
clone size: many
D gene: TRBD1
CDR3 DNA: TGTGCCATCACGACAGGGGCTAACTCTGGAAACACCATATATTTT
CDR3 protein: CAITTGANSGNTIYF

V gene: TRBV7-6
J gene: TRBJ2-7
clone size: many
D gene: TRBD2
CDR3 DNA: TGTGCCAGCAGCTTAACTAGCGGGATGGCCTACGAGCAGTACTTC
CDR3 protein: CASSLTSGMAYEQYF

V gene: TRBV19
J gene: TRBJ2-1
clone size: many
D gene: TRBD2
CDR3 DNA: TGTGCCAGTAGTCTCCGGGACTATTCCAATGAGCAGTTCTTC
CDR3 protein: CASSLRDYSNEQFF

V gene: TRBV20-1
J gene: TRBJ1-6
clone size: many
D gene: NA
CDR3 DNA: TGCAGTGCCGGAGGGGTCGGCTCACCCCTCCACTTT
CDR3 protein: CSAGGVGSPLHF

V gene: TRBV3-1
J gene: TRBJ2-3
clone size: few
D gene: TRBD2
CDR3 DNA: TGTGCCAGCAGCCACCCCGGACTAGCGGGGGTTCAAGATACGCAGTATTTT
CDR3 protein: CASSHPGLAGVQDTQYF